The 22 T cell receptor beta chains reported below all come from one sample, sequenced in a study of ipilimumab plus nivolumab after autologous stem cell transplantation. Generated by immunoSEQ multiplex PCR, the TCRdb table keeps only in-frame clones and is missing some. Here the sample spans approximately 9,800 clones, about four fifths being singletons. The sample in question was PBMCs, obtained in a trial of ipilimumab plus nivolumab as post-transplant consolidation. The receptor set was obtained from a male donor with diffuse large B-cell lymphoma.

The chain employs TRBV6-6 and TRBJ1-2; D remains ambiguous. The CDR3 extends over 15 amino acids. Trimming shortened V by 2 bases and J by 8 bases, and 18 bases separated the two germline ends. Germline CDR1 MNHNY, CDR2 SVGAGI (reference sequence). The CDR3 loop reads CASSYVGRETKGYTF. For the CDR3, the DNA is TGTGCCAGCAGTTACGTCGGGAGGGAGACCAAAGGCTACACCTTC.

V usage is TRBV7-2 and J usage is TRBJ2-3; possible D gene TRBD1, 6 bases. Germline V gene data show CDR1 as SGHTA and CDR2 as FQGNSA. The CDR3 sequence is 15 residues long. V lost 1 base, J lost 2 bases, and 10 bases lay in between. The CDR3 is CASSLEQGITDTQYF. CDR3 sequence (DNA): TGTGCCAGCAGCTTAGAGCAGGGGATCACAGATACGCAGTATTTT.

This clone came up a few times. The rearrangement links TRBV5-6 to TRBJ1-4, with a possible D match to TRBD1 (5 bases). This CDR3 spans 14 amino acids. The V gene's germline CDR1 is SGHDT and CDR2 YYEEEE. Trimming cost V 3 bases and J 4 bases, with 10 bases left between them. The DNA for the CDR3 is TGTGCCAGCAGCTACGGGGGTTTTAATGAAAAACTGTTTTTT. Translated: CASSYGGFNEKLFF. The full variable domain, its missing parts supplied by reference TRBV5-6 and TRBJ1-4, is DAGVTQSPTHLIKTRGQQVTLRCSPKSGHDTVSWYQQALGQGPQFIFQYYEEEERQRGNFPDRFSGHQFPNYSSELNVNALLLGDSALYLCASSYGGFNEKLFFGSGTQLSVL.

The chain couples TRBV6-5 to TRBJ1-5; 8 bases are shared with TRBD1. J gave up 1 base and V 6 bases, and 2 bases lay outside the gene matches. The germline V gene has CDR1 MNHEY and CDR2 SVGAGI. This CDR3 has 14 amino acids. The CDR3 nucleotides read TGTGCCAGCAGCAGACAGGGGAGCAATCAGCCCCAGCATTTT. This encodes CASSRQGSNQPQHF.

The genes are TRBV25-1 and TRBJ1-1; the D is unclear. V dropped 5 bases and J dropped 4 bases, with 14 bases sitting between them. The V gene's germline CDR1 is MGHDK and CDR2 SYGVNS. There are 14 residues in the CDR3. CDR3 bases: TGTGCCAGCAGTTCCCCCGGAGGGATCACTGAAGCTTTCTTT. This encodes CASSSPGGITEAFF.

The gene calls are TRBV7-9 and TRBJ1-6, with D possibly matching TRBD1 (5 bases). Germline values: CDR1 SEHNR, CDR2 FQNEAQ (reference sequence). Trimming left V 4 bases short and J 8 bases short, with 9 bases between. The CDR3 has 13 residues. The CDR3 sequence: CASSSGLDSPLHF. The CDR3 DNA sequence: TGTGCCAGCAGCTCAGGGTTAGATTCACCCCTCCACTTT.

The chain has TRBV29-1 and TRBJ2-3; no reliable D call. CDR3 length: 13 amino acids. The V and J ends lost 4 bases and 0 bases respectively, with 8 bases between them. Germline values: CDR1 SQVTM, CDR2 ANQGSEA. The CDR3 region has the DNA TGCAGCGTTGCCCCTCCTAGCACAGATACGCAGTATTTT. This sequence encodes CSVAPPSTDTQYF.

CDR3 in amino acids: CASRDITGSGNTIYF. The CDR3 DNA follows: TGTGCCAGCAGGGACATTACAGGCTCTGGAAACACCATATATTTT. This chain joins TRBV6-5 and TRBJ1-3, with D possibly matching TRBD1 (5 bases). CDR1 and CDR2 (germline): MNHEY, SVGAGI. The CDR3 sequence is 15 residues long. Trimming took 6 bases from V and 0 from J, leaving 12 bases between them.

Comments on this clone: At one end, the junction sequence differs from germline, possibly due to a read error. The chain has TRBV5-5 and TRBJ2-1; D not resolved. The germline V gene encodes CDR1 SGHKS and CDR2 YYEKEE (reference sequence). This CDR3 comprises 14 residues. Here the CDR3 DNA reads TGTGCCAGCAGCTTGGAGGTATCCTCCAATGAGCAGTTCTTC. Protein product: CASSLEVSSNEQFF.

The V and J genes are TRBV11-1 and TRBJ1-2; D is unresolved. The V gene's germline CDR1 is SGHAT and CDR2 FQDESV (reference sequence). Deletions cut 6 bases from V and 4 bases from J, with 12 bases between. The CDR3 is made up of 13 amino acids. The CDR3 loop reads CASRGHGSYGYTF. The DNA of the CDR3 is TGTGCCAGCAGAGGGCACGGCTCCTATGGCTACACCTTC. Together with reference TRBV11-1 and TRBJ1-2, the CDR3 gives the full variable domain: EAEVAQSPRYKITEKSQAVAFWCDPISGHATLYWYRQILGQGPELLVQFQDESVVDDSQLPKDRFSAERLKGVDSTLKIQPAELGDSAMYLCASRGHGSYGYTFGSGTRLTVV.

By share, this clone counts as medium-sized. The V gene is TRBV7-9, the J gene TRBJ2-1; no clear D. Germline loops: CDR1 SEHNR, CDR2 FQNEAQ (reference sequence). V lost 1 base to trimming and J lost 7 bases, with 5 bases between them. CDR3 length: 12 residues. This CDR3 reads CASSLDRNEQFF. DNA of the CDR3: TGTGCCAGCAGCTTAGACCGGAATGAGCAGTTCTTC.

CDR3: CASSFGLAGSRETQYF. DNA for the CDR3: TGTGCCAGCAGTTTCGGACTAGCAGGGTCTCGGGAGACCCAGTACTTC. This chain connects TRBV27 to TRBJ2-5, with 8 bases lining up with TRBD2. The CDR3 sequence is 16 residues long. Losses at the gene ends were 3 bases for V and 5 bases for J; bases not matched to a gene: 11. CDR1 and CDR2 (germline): MNHEY, SMNVEV (reference sequence).

This clone was counted between two and nine times. The chain is built from TRBV10-3 and TRBJ2-1, with 12 bases lining up with TRBD2. V lost 4 bases, J lost 6 bases, and 7 bases stayed unmatched. The CDR3 covers 16 residues. Germline lookup yields CDR1 ENHRY and CDR2 SYGVKD. The CDR3 sequence is CAISAPTSGGGNEQFF. In DNA form, the CDR3 reads TGTGCCATCAGTGCCCCGACTAGCGGGGGAGGCAATGAGCAGTTCTTC.

The chain's CDR3 is CASSAVLRVKDGYTF. The CDR3 DNA sequence: TGTGCCAGCAGTGCGGTCCTACGGGTCAAGGATGGCTACACCTTC. The chain recombines TRBV2 with TRBJ1-2; D not certain. V was cut by 4 bases and J by 6 bases, with 18 bases left in between. This CDR3 spans 15 amino acids. In germline, CDR1 is SNHLY, CDR2 FYNNEI.

The chain joins TRBV7-2 to TRBJ2-7, with 9 bases lining up with TRBD1. J lost 7 bases, V lost 5 bases, and 9 bases had no gene match. The germline V gene encodes CDR1 SGHTA and CDR2 FQGNSA. CDR3 size: 14 residues. The CDR3 coding sequence is TGTGCCAGCAGCCCAAGGACAGGGGAGGGTGAGCAGTACTTC. It specifies CASSPRTGEGEQYF.

The chain links TRBV7-2 to TRBJ2-1; D gene ambiguous. V lost 2 bases, J lost 3 bases, and 5 bases lay in between. Germline CDR1 and CDR2: SGHTA and FQGNSA. This CDR3 is 13 amino acids long. This chain's CDR3 is CASSLNNYNEQFF. CDR3 DNA sequence: TGTGCCAGCAGCTTAAACAACTACAATGAGCAGTTCTTC.

The rearrangement uses TRBV2 and TRBJ2-7; D could derive from TRBD1 or TRBD2 (6 bases each). The CDR3 has 12 amino acids. CDR1 and CDR2 (germline): SNHLY, FYNNEI. With 5 bases removed from V and 13 bases from J, the gap between germline ends came to 18 bases. The CDR3 loop reads CASSFLMGGKYF. The CDR3 DNA is TGTGCCAGCAGTTTTCTTATGGGGGGCAAATACTTC.

This clone showed up just a few times. The chain joins TRBV21-1 to TRBJ2-7; the D call in the table, TRBD1, was not verified against the DNA. TRBV21-1 is given as a pseudogene. The CDR3 runs 14 residues. CDR3 sequence reads: CALTGGTGGSEQYF. The CDR3 region has the DNA TGTGCCTTAACAGGGGGGACAGGGGGCTCCGAGCAGTACTTC.

The rearrangement uses TRBV19 and TRBJ2-1, with a possible D match to TRBD2 (6 bases). Germline V gene data show CDR1 as LNHDA and CDR2 as SQIVND (reference sequence). The CDR3 consists of 14 residues. Trimming cost V 8 bases and J 1 base, with 12 bases left between them. In nucleotides, the CDR3 is TGTGCCAGTGCCTGGGGGGATTCCTACAATGAGCAGTTCTTC. This encodes CASAWGDSYNEQFF.

This clone appeared a single time. The chain uses TRBV4-3 and TRBJ2-7; 8 nucleotides agree with TRBD1. The CDR3 is made up of 16 amino acids. J was trimmed by 2 bases and V by 0 bases; bases with no gene match: 6. Per the germline V gene, CDR1 is LGHNA and CDR2 is YSLEER. The CDR3 DNA is TGCGCCAGCAGCCAAGATTTAGGGACAGGTACCTACGAGCAGTACTTC. Encoded protein: CASSQDLGTGTYEQYF.

In this sample, this clone turned up a few times. This chain joins TRBV15 and TRBJ1-5; 12 nucleotides agree with TRBD1. The CDR3 runs to 16 residues. V gave up 1 base and J gave up 8 bases; unmatched junction bases: 6. CDR1 LNHNV and CDR2 YYDKDF come from the germline V gene (reference sequence). For the CDR3, the DNA is TGTGCCACCAGCAGAGGGGGACAGGGGGCAGCGGAGCCCCAGCATTTT. This codes for CATSRGGQGAAEPQHF. The whole variable domain, filled in from reference TRBV15 and TRBJ1-5, reads DAMVIQNPRYQVTQFGKPVTLSCSQTLNHNVMYWYQQKSSQAPKLLFHYYDKDFNNEADTPDNFQSRRPNTSFCFLDIRSPGLGDTAMYLCATSRGGQGAAEPQHFGDGTRLSIL.

V gene TRBV30 combines with J gene TRBJ1-6; TRBD1 matches at 12 bases. The V gene's germline CDR1 is GTSNPN and CDR2 SVGIG (reference sequence). This CDR3 comprises 16 residues. J lost 9 bases, V lost 4 bases, and 10 bases had no gene match. The DNA of the CDR3 is TGTGCCTGGAAATTAACCGGGACAGGGGGCAGTTCACCCCTCCACTTT. It codes for CAWKLTGTGGSSPLHF.